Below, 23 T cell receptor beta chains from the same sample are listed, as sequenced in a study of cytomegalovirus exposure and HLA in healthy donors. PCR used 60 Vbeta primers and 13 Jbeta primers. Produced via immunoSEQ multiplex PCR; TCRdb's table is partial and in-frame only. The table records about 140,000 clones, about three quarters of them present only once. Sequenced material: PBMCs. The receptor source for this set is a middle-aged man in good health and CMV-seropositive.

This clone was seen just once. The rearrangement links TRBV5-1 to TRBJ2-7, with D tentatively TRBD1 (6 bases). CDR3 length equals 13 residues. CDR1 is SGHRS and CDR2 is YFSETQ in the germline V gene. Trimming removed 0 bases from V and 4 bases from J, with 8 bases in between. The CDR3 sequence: CASSLEQGYEQYF. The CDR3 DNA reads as TGCGCCAGCAGCTTGGAACAGGGATACGAGCAGTACTTC. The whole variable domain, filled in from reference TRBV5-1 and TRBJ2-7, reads KAGVTQTPRYLIKTRGQQVTLSCSPISGHRSVSWYQQTPGQGLQFLFEYFSETQRNKGNFPGRFSGRQFSNSRSEMNVSTLELGDSALYLCASSLEQGYEQYFGPGTRLTVT.

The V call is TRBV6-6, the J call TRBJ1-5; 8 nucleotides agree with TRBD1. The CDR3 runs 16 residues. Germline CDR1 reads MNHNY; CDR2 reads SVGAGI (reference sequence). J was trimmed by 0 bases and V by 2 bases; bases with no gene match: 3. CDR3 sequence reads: CASSYLQGASNQPQHF. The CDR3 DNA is TGTGCCAGCAGTTACCTTCAGGGGGCTAGCAATCAGCCCCAGCATTTT.

The CDR3 loop is CASSLGLLAGVSGANVLTF. The CDR3 DNA reads as TGTGCCAGCAGCTTAGGGTTGCTAGCGGGGGTCTCTGGGGCCAACGTCCTGACTTTC. V gene TRBV7-2 combines with J gene TRBJ2-6; the match to TRBD2 covers 10 bases. CDR3 size: 19 residues. Trimming took 1 base from V and 0 from J; bases not matched to a gene: 6. Per germline, CDR1 SGHTA and CDR2 FQGNSA. Together with reference TRBV7-2 and TRBJ2-6, the CDR3 gives the full variable domain: GAGVSQSPSNKVTEKGKDVELRCDPISGHTALYWYRQSLGQGLEFLIYFQGNSAPDKSGLPSDRFSAERTGGSVSTLTIQRTQQEDSAVYLCASSLGLLAGVSGANVLTFGAGSRLTVL.

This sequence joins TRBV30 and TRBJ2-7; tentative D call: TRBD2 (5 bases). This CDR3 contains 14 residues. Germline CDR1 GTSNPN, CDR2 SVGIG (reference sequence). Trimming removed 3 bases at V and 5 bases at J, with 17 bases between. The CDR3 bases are TGTGCCTGGAGCGACGGGATATCGGTCCACGAGCAGTACTTC. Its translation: CAWSDGISVHEQYF.

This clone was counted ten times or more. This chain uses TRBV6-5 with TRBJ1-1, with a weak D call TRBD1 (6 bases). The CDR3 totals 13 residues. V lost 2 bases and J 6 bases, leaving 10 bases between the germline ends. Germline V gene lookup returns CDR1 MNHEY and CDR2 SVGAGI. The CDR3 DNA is TGTGCCAGCAGTTACAGGGGGTACCCTGAAGCTTTCTTT. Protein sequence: CASSYRGYPEAFF.

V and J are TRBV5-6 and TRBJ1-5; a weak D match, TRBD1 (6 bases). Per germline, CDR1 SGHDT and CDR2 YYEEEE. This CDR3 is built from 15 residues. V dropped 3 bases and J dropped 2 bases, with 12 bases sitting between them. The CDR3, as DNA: TGTGCCAGCAGCTACGGCGCAGGGGGCAATCAGCCCCAGCATTTT. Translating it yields CASSYGAGGNQPQHF. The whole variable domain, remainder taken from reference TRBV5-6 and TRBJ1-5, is DAGVTQSPTHLIKTRGQQVTLRCSPKSGHDTVSWYQQALGQGPQFIFQYYEEEERQRGNFPDRFSGHQFPNYSSELNVNALLLGDSALYLCASSYGAGGNQPQHFGDGTRLSIL.

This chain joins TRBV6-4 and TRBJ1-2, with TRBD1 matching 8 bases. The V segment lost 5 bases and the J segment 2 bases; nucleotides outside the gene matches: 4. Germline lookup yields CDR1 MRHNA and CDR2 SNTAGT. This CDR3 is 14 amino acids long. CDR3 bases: TGTGCCAGCAGTAACGGACAGGGAAACTATGGCTACACCTTC. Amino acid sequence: CASSNGQGNYGYTF.

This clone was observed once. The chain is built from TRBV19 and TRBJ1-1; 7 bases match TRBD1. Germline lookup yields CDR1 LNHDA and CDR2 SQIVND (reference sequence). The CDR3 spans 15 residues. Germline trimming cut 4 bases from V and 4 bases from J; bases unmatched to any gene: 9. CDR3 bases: TGTGCCAGTAGTAAAATAGAGACAGGGAGCACTGAAGCTTTCTTT. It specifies CASSKIETGSTEAFF.

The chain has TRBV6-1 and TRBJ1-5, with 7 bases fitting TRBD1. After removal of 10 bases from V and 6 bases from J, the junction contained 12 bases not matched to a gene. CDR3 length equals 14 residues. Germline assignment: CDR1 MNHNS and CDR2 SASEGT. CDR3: CATSTGVQGQPQHF. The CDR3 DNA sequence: TGTGCCACCTCAACAGGGGTTCAGGGTCAGCCCCAGCATTTT.

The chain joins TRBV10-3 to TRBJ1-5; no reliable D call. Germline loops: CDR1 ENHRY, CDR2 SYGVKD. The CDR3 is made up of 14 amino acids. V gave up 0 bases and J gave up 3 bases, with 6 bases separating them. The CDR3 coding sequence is TGTGCCATCAGTGAGTCAACTAACAATCAGCCCCAGCATTTT. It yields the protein CAISESTNNQPQHF.

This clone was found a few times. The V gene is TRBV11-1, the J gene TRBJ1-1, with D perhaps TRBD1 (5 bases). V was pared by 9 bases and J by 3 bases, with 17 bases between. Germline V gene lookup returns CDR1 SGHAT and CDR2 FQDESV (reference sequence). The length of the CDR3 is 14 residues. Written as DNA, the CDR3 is TGTGCCAGTAAACAGACAGCTCTATACACTGAAGCTTTCTTT. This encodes CASKQTALYTEAFF. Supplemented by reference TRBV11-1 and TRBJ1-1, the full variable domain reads EAEVAQSPRYKITEKSQAVAFWCDPISGHATLYWYRQILGQGPELLVQFQDESVVDDSQLPKDRFSAERLKGVDSTLKIQPAELGDSAMYLCASKQTALYTEAFFGQGTRLTVV.

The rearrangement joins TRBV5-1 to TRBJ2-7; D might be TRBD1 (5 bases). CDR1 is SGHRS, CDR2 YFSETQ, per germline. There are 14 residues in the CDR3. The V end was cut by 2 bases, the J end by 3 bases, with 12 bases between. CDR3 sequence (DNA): TGCGCCAGCAGCTTCCAGGGAATGATCTACGAGCAGTACTTC. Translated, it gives CASSFQGMIYEQYF.

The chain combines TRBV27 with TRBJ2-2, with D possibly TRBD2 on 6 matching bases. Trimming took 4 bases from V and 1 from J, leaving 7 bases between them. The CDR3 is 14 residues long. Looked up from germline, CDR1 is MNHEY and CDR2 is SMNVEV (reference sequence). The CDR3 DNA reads TGTGCCAGCAGTTCGGGAGAGAACACCGGGGAGCTGTTTTTT. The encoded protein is CASSSGENTGELFF.

DNA of the CDR3: TGCAGCGTTGAAGAGCGACAGGGGGCGCGTTACACCTTC. It translates to CSVEERQGARYTF. V usage is TRBV29-1 and J usage is TRBJ1-2, with 10 bases aligning to TRBD1. This CDR3 comprises 13 residues. V was pared by 0 bases and J by 11 bases, with 6 bases of the junction left unmatched. CDR1 and CDR2 from the germline V gene are SQVTM and ANQGSEA.

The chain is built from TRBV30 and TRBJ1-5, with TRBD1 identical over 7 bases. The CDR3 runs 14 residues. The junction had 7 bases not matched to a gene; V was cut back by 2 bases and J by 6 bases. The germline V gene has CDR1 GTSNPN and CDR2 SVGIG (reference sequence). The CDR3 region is CAWSTPGGGQPQHF. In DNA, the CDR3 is TGTGCCTGGAGTACACCAGGGGGTGGTCAGCCCCAGCATTTT.

The CDR3 region has the DNA TGCGCCAGCAGCCAAGACGCGGCAGCCAAACTCTCTGGAAACACCATATATTTT. Its translation is CASSQDAAAKLSGNTIYF. The rearrangement links TRBV4-3 to TRBJ1-3, with D unresolved. The CDR3 extends over 18 amino acids. The germline gives CDR1 LGHNA, CDR2 YSLEER. Trimming took 0 bases from V and 0 from J, leaving 15 bases between them.

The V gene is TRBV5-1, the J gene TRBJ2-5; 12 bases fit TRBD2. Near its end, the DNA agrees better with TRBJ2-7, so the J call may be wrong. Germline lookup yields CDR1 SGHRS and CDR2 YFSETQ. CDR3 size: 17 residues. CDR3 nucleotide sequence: TGCGCCAGCAGCTTGGGAACTAGCGGGAGGAACGGATACGAGCAGTACTTC. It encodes CASSLGTSGRNGYEQYF.

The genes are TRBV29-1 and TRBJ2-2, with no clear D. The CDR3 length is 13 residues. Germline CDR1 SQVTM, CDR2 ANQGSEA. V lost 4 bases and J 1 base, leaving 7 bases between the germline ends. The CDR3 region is CSVVGLNTGELFF. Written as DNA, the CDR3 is TGCAGCGTTGTGGGCTTGAACACCGGGGAGCTGTTTTTT.

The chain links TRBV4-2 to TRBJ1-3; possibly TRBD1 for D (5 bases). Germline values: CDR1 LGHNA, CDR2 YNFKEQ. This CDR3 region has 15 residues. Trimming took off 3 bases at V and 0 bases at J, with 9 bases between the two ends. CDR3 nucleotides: TGTGCCAGCAGCCAGGGACTGATCTCTGGAAACACCATATATTTT. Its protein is CASSQGLISGNTIYF.

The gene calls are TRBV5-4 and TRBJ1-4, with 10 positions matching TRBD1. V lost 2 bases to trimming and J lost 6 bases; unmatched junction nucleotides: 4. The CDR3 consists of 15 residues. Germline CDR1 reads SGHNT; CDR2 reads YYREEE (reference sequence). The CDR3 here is CASSLPGQGYEKLFF. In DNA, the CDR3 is TGTGCCAGCAGCTTACCGGGACAGGGGTATGAAAAACTGTTTTTT.

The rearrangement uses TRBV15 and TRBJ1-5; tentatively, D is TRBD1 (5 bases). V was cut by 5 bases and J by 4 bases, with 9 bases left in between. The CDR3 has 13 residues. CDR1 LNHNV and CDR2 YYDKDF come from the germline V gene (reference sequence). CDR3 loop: CATSRQGNQPQHF. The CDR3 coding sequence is TGTGCCACCAGCCGGCAGGGTAATCAGCCCCAGCATTTT. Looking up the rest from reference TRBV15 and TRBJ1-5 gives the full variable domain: DAMVIQNPRYQVTQFGKPVTLSCSQTLNHNVMYWYQQKSSQAPKLLFHYYDKDFNNEADTPDNFQSRRPNTSFCFLDIRSPGLGDTAMYLCATSRQGNQPQHFGDGTRLSIL.

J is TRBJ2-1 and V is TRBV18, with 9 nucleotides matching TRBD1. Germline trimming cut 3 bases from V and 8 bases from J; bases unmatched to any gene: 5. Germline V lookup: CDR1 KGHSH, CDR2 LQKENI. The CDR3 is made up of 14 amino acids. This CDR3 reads CASSPGTGFDEQFF. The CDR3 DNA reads TGTGCCAGCTCACCCGGGACAGGGTTTGATGAGCAGTTCTTC.

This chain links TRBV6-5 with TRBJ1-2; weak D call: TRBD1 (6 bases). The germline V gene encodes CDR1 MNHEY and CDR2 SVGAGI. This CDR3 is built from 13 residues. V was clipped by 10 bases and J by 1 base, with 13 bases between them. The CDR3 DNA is TGTGCCACCAAGACAGGCCATAACTATGGCTACACCTTC. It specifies CATKTGHNYGYTF.